This T cell receptor (beta chain) was sequenced for a study of T cells after yellow fever vaccination. Looking at the study overall: Low-cell-number fractions underwent preparation using SMART-Seq v4 Ultra Low Input.

V was shortened by 3 bases and J by 2 bases, with 14 bases between the two germline ends. Germline V CDR1 and CDR2: GTSNPN, SVGIG (reference sequence). The CDR3 covers 15 residues. 5'RACE template switching added a universal primer site and UMIs to TCR cDNA. TCRdb re-analysed the 5' RACE reads in MiXCR, keeping a single row per CDR3 protein. The table includes 300,000 to 400,000 distinct CDR3 sequences, roughly 10% detected once. The sample was CD4+ T cells sorted from PBMCs, taken 45 days after the yellow fever booster vaccination. This chain uses TRBV30 with TRBJ1-3; the D is unclear. This TCR was sampled from a man aged 18 to 35 who received the YFV17D yellow fever vaccine. CDR3 in amino acids: CAWRKGMVAGNTIYF. CDR3 coding DNA: TGTGCCTGGAGAAAGGGTATGGTAGCTGGAAACACCATATATTTT.